The TCR beta chain described here comes from a study of T cell responses to AZD1222 COVID-19 vaccine (dated by TCRdb to 2020 to 2023). Background on the whole study: A total of 233 trial participants underwent TCR sequencing, of whom around 200 received two doses of AZD1222 and around 25 received two doses of the MenACWY control vaccine. Trial participants were enrolled by age into subgroups of 18-55, 56-69 and 70-plus years, and around 150, 29 and 61 TCR-sequenced participants, respectively, were included in these subgroups.

The CDR3 regions of human TCRbeta chains were analyzed by immunosequencing. Turning to the authors' computational methods: TCRs in the repertoires were matched against a reference library of SARS-CoV-2-specific TCRs that had been generated with the MIRA antigen-specificity platform. Breadth meant the fraction of unique TCRs that were SARS-CoV-2-associated, whereas depth meant the fraction of total T cells that were SARS-CoV-2-associated. Each spike-specific TCR was assigned to its reactive spike region and to a CD4 or CD8 class using the MIRA data. Log10-transformed breadth and depth values were compared by one-way ANOVA with Sidak's multiple comparisons tests. TCRdb carries this immuneACCESS record with in-frame sequences only. Its versions omit some clonotypes, under half of them owing to an unresolved V gene in the studies checked, with the rest unexplained. The DNA gave D and trimming, while V, J and clone size come from that table. This sample lists more than 95,000 clones; 84% were detected once. The top ten hold roughly a quarter of the sample.

A remark on this clone: The clone's antigen remains unknown. The record has no base qualities; no much larger clone is one base away.

Results the study describes overall, beyond this receptor: The 56-69-year group was small, and its depth increase did not reach significance, likely because of low power. Epitopes outside the regions mutated in the B.1.351 and B.1.1.7 variants were reportedly recognized by nearly half of the unique spike-specific TCRs. A significant rise in spike-specific TCR breadth and depth was observed after two AZD1222 doses relative to day 0 and relative to MenACWY recipients. Conclusions about previously exposed vaccinees are limited because only a handful of AZD1222 recipients were SARS-CoV-2 seropositive at baseline. Vaccine-associated CD4 TCRs spanned the whole spike protein, with dominant responses in regions 160-218 and 743-854. Because no samples from the day 14 peak response were available, repertoires could be characterized only after the peak T cell response. Most participants were white British and females outnumbered males, and the authors suggested that clonal diversity may have been underestimated.

The time point label, as the study defines it: about 28 days (+/-7) after the second vaccine dose. Because spike-specific TCR depth and breadth did not differ between the two schedules, AZD1222 recipients who got a second dose at roughly 4 weeks were pooled with those who got a second dose at roughly 12 weeks. Vaccinee samples were obtained from the UK trials COV001 and COV002, which included a single-blind randomized controlled phase 2/3 trial of AZD1222 (ChAdOx1 nCoV-19) in healthy adults. For TCRbeta chain sequencing, PBMC samples were collected from trial participants at day 0 and at day 28 after the second dose. The sequence derives from an adult who received the AZD1222 COVID-19 vaccine. The sample in question was peripheral blood, obtained 28 days after the second AZD1222 dose.

The bases read TGTGCCAGCAGTTCCCCTTCAGCGTTAGCCAAAAACATTCAGTACTTC. It translates to CASSSPSALAKNIQYF. The rearranged chain carries TRBV27 and TRBJ2-4; the D gene cannot be named for sure. The germline V gene (reference sequence) yields MNHEY for CDR1 and SMNVEV for CDR2. V is reduced by 4 bases and J by 0 bases, leaving a spacing of 13 bases between them. The CDR3 spans 16 residues, from the cysteine through the phenylalanine. This entry keeps only the CDR3 DNA: 48 bases, framed from base 1.